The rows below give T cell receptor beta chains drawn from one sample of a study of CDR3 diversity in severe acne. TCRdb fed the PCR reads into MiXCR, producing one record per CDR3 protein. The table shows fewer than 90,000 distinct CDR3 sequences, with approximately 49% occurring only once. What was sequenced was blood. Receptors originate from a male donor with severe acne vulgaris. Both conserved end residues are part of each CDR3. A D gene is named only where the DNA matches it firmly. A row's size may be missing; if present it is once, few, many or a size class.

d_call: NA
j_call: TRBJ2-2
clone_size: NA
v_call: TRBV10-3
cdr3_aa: CAISERTPNTGELFF
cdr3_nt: TGTGCCATCAGTGAACGGACACCGAACACCGGGGAGCTGTTTTTT

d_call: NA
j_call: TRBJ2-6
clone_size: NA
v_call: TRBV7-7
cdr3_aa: CASSQGHGALGGANVLTF
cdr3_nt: TGCGCCAGCAGCCAGGGACACGGAGCCTTGGGGGGGGCCAACGTCCTGACTTTC

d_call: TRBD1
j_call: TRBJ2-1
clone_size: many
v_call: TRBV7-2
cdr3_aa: CASSQRQGSYNEQFF
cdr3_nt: TGTGCCAGCAGCCAACGACAGGGGTCCTACAATGAGCAGTTCTTC

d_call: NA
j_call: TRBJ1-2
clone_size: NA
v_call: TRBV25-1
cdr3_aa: CASSHRSGDINYGYTF
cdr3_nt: TGTGCCAGCAGTCACAGGTCGGGAGATATCAACTATGGCTACACCTTC

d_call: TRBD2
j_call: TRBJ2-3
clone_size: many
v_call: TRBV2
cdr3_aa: CASSERLAGDFTDTQYF
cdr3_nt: TGTGCCAGCAGTGAAAGACTAGCGGGGGATTTCACAGATACGCAGTATTTT

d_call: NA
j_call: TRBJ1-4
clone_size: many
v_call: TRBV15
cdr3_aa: CATSRGGNEKLFF
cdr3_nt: TGTGCCACCAGCAGGGGGGGTAATGAAAAACTGTTTTTT

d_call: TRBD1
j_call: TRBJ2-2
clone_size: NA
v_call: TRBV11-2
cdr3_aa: CASSRDRRPTGELFF
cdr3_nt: TGTGCCAGCAGCCGGGACAGGAGACCCACCGGGGAGCTGTTTTTT

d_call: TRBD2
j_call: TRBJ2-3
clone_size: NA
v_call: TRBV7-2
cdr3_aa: CASSSPALAGSDTQYF
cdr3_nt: TGTGCCAGCAGCTCCCCGGCACTAGCGGGATCTGATACGCAGTATTTT

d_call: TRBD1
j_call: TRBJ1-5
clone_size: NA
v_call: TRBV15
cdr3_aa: CATRGGGGNQPQHF
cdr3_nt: TGTGCCACCAGAGGAGGGGGCGGCAATCAGCCCCAGCATTTT

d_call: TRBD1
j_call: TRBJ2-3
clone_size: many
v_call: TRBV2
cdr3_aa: CASSADRGFSDTQYF
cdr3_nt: TGTGCCAGCAGTGCAGACAGGGGTTTCTCAGATACGCAGTATTTT

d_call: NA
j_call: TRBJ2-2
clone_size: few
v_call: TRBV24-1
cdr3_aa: CATSDWVTGELFF
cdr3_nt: TGTGCCACCAGTGATTGGGTCACCGGGGAGCTGTTTTTT

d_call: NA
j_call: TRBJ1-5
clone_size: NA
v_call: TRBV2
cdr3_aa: CASSEYPGSNQPQHF
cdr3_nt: TGTGCCAGCAGTGAGTATCCAGGGAGCAATCAGCCCCAGCATTTT

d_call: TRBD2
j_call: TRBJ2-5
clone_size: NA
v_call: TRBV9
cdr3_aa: CASSLPGSGRAWETQYF
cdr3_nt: TGTGCCAGCAGCCTGCCCGGGAGCGGGAGGGCTTGGGAGACCCAGTACTTC

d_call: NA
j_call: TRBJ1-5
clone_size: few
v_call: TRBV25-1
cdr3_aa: CASSGGQLDQPQHF
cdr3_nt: TGTGCCAGCAGTGGCGGACAGTTAGATCAGCCCCAGCATTTT

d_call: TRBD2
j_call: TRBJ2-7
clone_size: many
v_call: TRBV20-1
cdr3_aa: CSAREARLAGKQYF
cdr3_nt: TGCAGTGCTAGAGAAGCTAGGCTAGCGGGAAAGCAGTACTTC

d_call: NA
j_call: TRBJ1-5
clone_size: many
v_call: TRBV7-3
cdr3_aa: CASSIQGGQPQHF
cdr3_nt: TGTGCCAGCAGCATACAGGGAGGACAGCCCCAGCATTTT

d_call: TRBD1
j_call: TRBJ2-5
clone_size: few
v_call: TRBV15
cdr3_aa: CATSDRTGGGETQYF
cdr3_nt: TGTGCCACCAGCGACCGAACAGGGGGCGGTGAGACCCAGTACTTC

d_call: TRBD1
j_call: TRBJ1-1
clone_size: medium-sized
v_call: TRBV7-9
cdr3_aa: CASRHRDRSLEAFF
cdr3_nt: TGTGCCAGCAGACATAGGGACAGGTCGCTTGAAGCTTTCTTT

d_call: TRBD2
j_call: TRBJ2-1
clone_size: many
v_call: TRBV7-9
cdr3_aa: CASSSPTAGAFNEQFF
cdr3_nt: TGTGCCAGCAGCTCCCCCACAGCGGGAGCATTCAATGAGCAGTTCTTC

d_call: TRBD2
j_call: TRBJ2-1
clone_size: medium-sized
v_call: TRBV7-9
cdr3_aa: CASSRSGSRYNEQFF
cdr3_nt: TGTGCCAGCAGCCGTAGCGGGAGCCGCTACAATGAGCAGTTCTTC

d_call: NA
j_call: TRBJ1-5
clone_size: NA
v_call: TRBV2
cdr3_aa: CATSVEHSNQPQHF
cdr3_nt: TGTGCCACCAGCGTGGAGCATAGCAATCAGCCCCAGCATTTT

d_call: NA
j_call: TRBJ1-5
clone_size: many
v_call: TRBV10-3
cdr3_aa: CAISTDFSNQPQHF
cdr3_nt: TGTGCCATCAGTACGGATTTTAGCAATCAGCCCCAGCATTTT

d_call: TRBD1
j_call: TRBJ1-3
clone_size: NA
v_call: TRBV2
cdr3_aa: CASSSTGSSGNTIYF
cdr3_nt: TGTGCCAGCAGTTCGACAGGGAGCTCTGGAAACACCATATATTTT

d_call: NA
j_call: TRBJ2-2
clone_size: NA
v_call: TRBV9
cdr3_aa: CASSVEGGGTVTELFF
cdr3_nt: TGTGCCAGCAGCGTAGAAGGTGGGGGGACCGTTACGGAGCTGTTTTTT

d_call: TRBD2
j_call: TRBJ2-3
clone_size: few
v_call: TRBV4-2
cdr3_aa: CASSPRGGFTDTQYF
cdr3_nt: TGTGCCAGCAGCCCGCGGGGGGGCTTCACAGATACGCAGTATTTT

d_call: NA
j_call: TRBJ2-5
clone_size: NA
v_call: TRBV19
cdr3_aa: CASTNRLDGETQYF
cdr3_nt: TGTGCCAGCACCAACCGGCTAGATGGAGAGACCCAGTACTTC

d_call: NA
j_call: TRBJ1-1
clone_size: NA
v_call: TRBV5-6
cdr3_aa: CASSWGAGVEAFF
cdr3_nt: TGTGCCAGCAGCTGGGGGGCAGGGGTTGAAGCTTTCTTT